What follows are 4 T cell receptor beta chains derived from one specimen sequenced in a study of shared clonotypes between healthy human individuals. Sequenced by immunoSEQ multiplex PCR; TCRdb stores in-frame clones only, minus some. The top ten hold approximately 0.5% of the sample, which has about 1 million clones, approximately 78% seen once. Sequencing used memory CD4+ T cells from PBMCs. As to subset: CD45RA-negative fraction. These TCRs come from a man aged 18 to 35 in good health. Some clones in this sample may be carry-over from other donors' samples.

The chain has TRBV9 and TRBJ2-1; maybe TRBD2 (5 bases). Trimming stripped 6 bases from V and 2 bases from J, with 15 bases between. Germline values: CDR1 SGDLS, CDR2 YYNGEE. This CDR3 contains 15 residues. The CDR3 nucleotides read TGTGCCAGCACCGTCCAGAGCGGAACCTACAATGAGCAGTTCTTC. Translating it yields CASTVQSGTYNEQFF.

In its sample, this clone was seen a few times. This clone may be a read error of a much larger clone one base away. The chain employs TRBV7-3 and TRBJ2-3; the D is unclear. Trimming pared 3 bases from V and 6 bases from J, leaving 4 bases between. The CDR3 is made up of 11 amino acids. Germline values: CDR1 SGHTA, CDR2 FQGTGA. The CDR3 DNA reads TGTGCCAGCAGCTTCGGGGATACGCAGTATTTT. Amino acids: CASSFGDTQYF.

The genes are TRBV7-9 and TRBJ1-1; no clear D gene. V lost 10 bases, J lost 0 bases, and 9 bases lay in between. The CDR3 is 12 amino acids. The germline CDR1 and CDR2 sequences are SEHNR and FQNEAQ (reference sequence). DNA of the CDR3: TGTGCCACCCAGAGAGTGAACACTGAAGCTTTCTTT. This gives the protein CATQRVNTEAFF.

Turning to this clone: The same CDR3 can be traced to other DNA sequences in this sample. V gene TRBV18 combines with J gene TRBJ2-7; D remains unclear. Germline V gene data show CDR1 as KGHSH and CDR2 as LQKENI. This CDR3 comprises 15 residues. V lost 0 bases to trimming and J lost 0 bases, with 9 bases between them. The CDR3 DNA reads TGTGCCAGCTCACCACCGGGCCCGGGCTCCTACGAGCAGTACTTC. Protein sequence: CASSPPGPGSYEQYF. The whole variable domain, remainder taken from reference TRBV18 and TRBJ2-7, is NAGVMQNPRHLVRRRGQEARLRCSPMKGHSHVYWYRQLPEEGLKFMVYLQKENIIDESGMPKERFSAEFPKEGPSILRIQQVVRGDSAAYFCASSPPGPGSYEQYFGPGTRLTVT.